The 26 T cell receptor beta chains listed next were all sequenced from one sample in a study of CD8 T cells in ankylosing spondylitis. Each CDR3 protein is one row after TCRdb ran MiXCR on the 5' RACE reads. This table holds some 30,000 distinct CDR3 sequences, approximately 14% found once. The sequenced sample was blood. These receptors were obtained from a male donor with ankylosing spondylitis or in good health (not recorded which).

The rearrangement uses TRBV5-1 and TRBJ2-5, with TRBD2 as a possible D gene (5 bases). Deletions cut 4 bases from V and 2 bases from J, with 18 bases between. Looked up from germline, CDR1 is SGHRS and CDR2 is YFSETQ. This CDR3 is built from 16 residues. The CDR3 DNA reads TGCGCCAGCAGCAATGTCGGGAACCAGGCTCAAGAGACCCAGTACTTC. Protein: CASSNVGNQAQETQYF.

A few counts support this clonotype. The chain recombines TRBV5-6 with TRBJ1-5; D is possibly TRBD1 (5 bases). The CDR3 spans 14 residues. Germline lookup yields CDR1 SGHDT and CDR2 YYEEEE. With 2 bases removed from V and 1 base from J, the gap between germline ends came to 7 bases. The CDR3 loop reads CASSFRASNQPQHF. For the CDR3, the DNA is TGTGCCAGCAGCTTCAGGGCCAGCAATCAGCCCCAGCATTTT.

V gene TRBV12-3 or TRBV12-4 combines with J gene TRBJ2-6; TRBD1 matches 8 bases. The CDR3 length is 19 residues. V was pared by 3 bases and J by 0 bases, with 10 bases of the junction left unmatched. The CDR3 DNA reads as TGTGCCAGCAGTTTCGGCAGGGGGCCTTCCAGCTCTGGGGCCAACGTCCTGACTTTC. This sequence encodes CASSFGRGPSSSGANVLTF.

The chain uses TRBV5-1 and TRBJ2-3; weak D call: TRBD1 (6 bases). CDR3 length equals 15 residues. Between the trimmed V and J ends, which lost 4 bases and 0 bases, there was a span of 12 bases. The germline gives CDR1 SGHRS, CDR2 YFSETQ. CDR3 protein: CASSRWDKSTDTQYF. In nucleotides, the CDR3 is TGCGCCAGCAGCCGCTGGGACAAAAGCACAGATACGCAGTATTTT.

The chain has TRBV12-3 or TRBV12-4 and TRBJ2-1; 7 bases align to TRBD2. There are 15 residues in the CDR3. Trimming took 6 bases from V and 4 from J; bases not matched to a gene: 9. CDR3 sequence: CASRGGISGYNEQFF. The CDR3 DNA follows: TGTGCCAGCAGGGGGGGGATTAGCGGTTACAATGAGCAGTTCTTC.

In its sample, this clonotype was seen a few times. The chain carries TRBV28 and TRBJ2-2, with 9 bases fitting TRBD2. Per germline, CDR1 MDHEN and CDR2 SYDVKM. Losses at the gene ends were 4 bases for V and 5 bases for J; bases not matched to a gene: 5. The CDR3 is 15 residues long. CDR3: CASSSLTSGTGELFF. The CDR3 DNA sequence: TGTGCCAGCAGTTCCTTGACTAGCGGAACCGGGGAGCTGTTTTTT. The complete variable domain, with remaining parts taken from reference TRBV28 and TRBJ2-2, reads DVKVTQSSRYLVKRTGEKVFLECVQDMDHENMFWYRQDPGLGLRLIYFSYDVKMKEKGDIPEGYSVSREKKERFSLILESASTNQTSMYLCASSSLTSGTGELFFGEGSRLTVL.

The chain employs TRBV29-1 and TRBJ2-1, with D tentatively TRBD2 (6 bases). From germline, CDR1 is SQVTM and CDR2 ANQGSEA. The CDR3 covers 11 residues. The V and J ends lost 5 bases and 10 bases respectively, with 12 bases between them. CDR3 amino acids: CSVSEGREQFF. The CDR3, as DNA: TGCAGCGTTTCGGAGGGCCGGGAGCAGTTCTTC.

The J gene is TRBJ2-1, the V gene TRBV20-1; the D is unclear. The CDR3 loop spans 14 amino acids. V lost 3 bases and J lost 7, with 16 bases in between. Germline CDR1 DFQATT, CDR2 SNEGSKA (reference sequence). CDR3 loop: CSARASHRQNEQFF. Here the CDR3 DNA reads TGCAGTGCTAGGGCCTCCCATCGGCAAAATGAGCAGTTCTTC.

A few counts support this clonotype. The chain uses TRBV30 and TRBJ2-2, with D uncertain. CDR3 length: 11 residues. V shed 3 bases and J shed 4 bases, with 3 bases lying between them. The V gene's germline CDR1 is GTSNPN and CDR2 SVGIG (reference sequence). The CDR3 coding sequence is TGTGCCTGGAGGTTCACCGGGGAGCTGTTTTTT. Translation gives CAWRFTGELFF.

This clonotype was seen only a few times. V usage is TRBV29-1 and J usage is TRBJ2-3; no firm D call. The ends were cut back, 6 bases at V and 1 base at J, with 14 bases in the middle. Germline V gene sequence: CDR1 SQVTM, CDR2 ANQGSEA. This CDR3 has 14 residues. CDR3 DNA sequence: TGCAGCGTCCTTAGGGCCCGTGGCACAGATACGCAGTATTTT. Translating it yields CSVLRARGTDTQYF.

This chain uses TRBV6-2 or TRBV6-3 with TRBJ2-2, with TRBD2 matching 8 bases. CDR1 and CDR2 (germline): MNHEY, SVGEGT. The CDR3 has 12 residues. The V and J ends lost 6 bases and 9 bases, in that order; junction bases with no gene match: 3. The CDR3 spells CASRLAARELFF. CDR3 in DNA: TGTGCCAGCAGACTAGCGGCGCGGGAGCTGTTTTTT.

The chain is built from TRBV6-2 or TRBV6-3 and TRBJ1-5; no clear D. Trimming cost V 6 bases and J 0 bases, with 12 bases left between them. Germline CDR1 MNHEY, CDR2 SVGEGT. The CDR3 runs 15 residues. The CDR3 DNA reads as TGTGCCAGCAGACCACATGGGGATAGCAATCAGCCCCAGCATTTT. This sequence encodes CASRPHGDSNQPQHF.

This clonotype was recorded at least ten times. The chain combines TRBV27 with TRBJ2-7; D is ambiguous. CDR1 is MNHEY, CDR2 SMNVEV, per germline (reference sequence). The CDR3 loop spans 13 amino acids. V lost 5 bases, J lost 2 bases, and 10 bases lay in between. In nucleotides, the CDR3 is TGTGCCAGCAGTCGGGCTAGAACCTACGAGCAGTACTTC. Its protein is CASSRARTYEQYF.

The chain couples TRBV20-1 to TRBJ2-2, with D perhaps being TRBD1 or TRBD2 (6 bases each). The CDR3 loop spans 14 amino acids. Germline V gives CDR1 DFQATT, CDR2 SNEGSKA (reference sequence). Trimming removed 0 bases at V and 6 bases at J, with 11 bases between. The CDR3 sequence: CSARDRGDAGELFF. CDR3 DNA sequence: TGCAGTGCTAGAGATAGGGGGGACGCCGGGGAGCTGTTTTTT.

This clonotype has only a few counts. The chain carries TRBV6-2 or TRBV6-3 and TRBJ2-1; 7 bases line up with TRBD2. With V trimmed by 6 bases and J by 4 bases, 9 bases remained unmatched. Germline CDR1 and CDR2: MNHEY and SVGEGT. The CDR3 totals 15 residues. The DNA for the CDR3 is TGTGCCAGCAGAACCAGCGGGGCGCGTTACAATGAGCAGTTCTTC. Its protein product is CASRTSGARYNEQFF.

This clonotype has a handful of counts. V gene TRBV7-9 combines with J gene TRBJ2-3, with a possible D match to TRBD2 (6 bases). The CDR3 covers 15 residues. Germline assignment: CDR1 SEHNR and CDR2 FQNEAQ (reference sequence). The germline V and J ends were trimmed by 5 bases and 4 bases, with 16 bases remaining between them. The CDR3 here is CASSRLVSFADTQYF. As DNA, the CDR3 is TGTGCCAGCAGCCGACTAGTCTCATTCGCAGATACGCAGTATTTT.

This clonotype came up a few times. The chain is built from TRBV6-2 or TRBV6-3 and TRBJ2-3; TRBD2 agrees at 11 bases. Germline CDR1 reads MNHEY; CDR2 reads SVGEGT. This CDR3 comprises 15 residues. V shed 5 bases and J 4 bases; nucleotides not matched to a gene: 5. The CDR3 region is CASSPTSGMADTQYF. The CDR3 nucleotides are TGTGCCAGCAGTCCGACTAGCGGGATGGCAGATACGCAGTATTTT.

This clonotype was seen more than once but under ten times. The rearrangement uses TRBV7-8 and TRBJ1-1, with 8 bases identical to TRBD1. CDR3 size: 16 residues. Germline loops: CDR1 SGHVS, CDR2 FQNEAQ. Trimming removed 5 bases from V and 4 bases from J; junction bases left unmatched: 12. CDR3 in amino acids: CASSRGAGQAVTEAFF. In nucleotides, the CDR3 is TGTGCCAGCAGCCGCGGAGCGGGACAGGCTGTCACTGAAGCTTTCTTT.

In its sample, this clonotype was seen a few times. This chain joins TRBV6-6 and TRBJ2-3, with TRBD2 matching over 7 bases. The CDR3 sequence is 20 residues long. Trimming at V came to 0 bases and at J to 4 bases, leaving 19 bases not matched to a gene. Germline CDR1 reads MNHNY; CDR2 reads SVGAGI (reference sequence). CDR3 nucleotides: TGTGCCAGCAGTTACTCGAAAGCCGGGGTCGGGCGGGAGCCCCCAGATACGCAGTATTTT. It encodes CASSYSKAGVGREPPDTQYF.

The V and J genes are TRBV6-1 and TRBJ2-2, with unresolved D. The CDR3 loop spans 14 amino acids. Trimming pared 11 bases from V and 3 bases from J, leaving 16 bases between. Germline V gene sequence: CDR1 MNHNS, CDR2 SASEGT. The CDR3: CALRDSRDTGELFF. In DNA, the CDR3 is TGTGCCCTACGAGACTCACGGGACACCGGGGAGCTGTTTTTT.

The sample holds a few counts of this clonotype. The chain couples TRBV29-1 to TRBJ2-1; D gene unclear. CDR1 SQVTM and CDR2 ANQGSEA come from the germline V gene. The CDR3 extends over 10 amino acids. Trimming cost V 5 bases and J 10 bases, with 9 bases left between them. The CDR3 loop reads CSVLSKEQFF. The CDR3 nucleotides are TGCAGCGTTTTGTCTAAAGAGCAGTTCTTC.

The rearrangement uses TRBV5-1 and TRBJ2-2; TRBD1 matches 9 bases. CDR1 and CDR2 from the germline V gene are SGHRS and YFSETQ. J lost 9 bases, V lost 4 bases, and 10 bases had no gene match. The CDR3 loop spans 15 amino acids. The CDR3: CASSQRTGDERELFF. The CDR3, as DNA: TGCGCCAGCAGCCAAAGGACAGGGGATGAGAGGGAGCTGTTTTTT.

Here the CDR3 reads CASSLRPPNTEAFF. CDR3 in DNA: TGCGCCAGCAGCTTGAGGCCGCCGAACACTGAAGCTTTCTTT. The V call is TRBV5-1, the J call TRBJ1-1; no reliable D call. CDR1 is SGHRS, CDR2 YFSETQ, per germline. The V and J ends lost 1 base and 1 base respectively, with 8 bases between them. This CDR3 has 14 amino acids.

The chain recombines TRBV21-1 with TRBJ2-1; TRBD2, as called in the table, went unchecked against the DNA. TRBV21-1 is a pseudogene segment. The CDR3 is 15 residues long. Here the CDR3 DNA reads TGTGCCACCCAGCTTAGACTAGCGTTTTACAATGAGCAGTTCTTC. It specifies CATQLRLAFYNEQFF.

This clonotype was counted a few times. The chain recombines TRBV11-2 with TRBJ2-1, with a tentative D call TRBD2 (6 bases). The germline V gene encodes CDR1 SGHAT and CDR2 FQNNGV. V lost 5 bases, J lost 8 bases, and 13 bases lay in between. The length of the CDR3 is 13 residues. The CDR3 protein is CASSPRLVDEQFF. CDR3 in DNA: TGTGCCAGCAGCCCTAGACTAGTCGATGAGCAGTTCTTC.

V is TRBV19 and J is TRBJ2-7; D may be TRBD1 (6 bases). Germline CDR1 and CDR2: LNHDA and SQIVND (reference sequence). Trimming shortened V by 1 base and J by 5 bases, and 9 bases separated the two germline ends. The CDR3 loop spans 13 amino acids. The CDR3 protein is CASSIGPGDEQYF. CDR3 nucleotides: TGTGCCAGTAGTATAGGTCCAGGGGACGAGCAGTACTTC.